The source of this T cell receptor beta chain is a study of blood T cell repertoires in COVID-19. Background on the study: Samples came from the United States, Italy and Spain, spanning acute and convalescent COVID-19. In each case, the material was cDNA or gDNA derived from T cells, B-cell-depleted T cells, or PBMCs.

Methods used by the authors: By means of reference gene primer amplification, nucleated cell counts were estimated. Only in-frame clones appear in the TCRdb table, and some are missing; sequencing was by immunoSEQ multiplex PCR. That table gives V, J and clone size, and the DNA gave D and trimming. Of about 210,000 clones detected, 85% to 90% appear once; the ten largest clones hold roughly 6.2%. Concerning this clone itself: One end of the junction varies from germline; a read error may be responsible. This CDR3 is also generated by other DNA sequences in the sample.

The TCR sequence derives from a man in his 60s who had recovered from COVID-19. Sequenced sample: peripheral blood.

The CDR3 is CASSLAGGTDTQYF. DNA for the CDR3: TGTGCCAGCAGCCTAGCGGGGGGAACAGATACGCAGTATTTT. The chain carries TRBV7-9 and TRBJ2-3; TRBD2 matches 11 bases. Germline loops: CDR1 SEHNR, CDR2 FQNEAQ (reference sequence). The CDR3 spans 14 residues.